This record concerns one TCR beta chain sequence. Antigen unknown. This sample is drawn from a study of blood T cells in healthy people across ages. CDR3 length: 13 amino acids. V shed 0 bases and J shed 5 bases, with 11 bases lying between them. Germline V CDR1 and CDR2: SQVTM, ANQGSEA. Primers used in a second PCR of about 6 to 11 cycles were a sample-barcoded 5' primer and a J-beta primer mix. Tags on each cDNA molecule came from a template-switch adaptor with 12 random nucleotides. All samples gave at least 2.5 million CDR3-containing paired-end reads. TCRdb re-called the 5' RACE reads through MiXCR, storing one row per CDR3 protein. The table includes 900,000 to 950,000 distinct CDR3 sequences, around 29% detected once. Findings and caveats of the study: Older individuals had lower TCR beta diversity per million T cells (the decline was roughly linear).

These data were also filed under a second study, of T cells of mothers and their children. As that report states: Donation was provided by three healthy Caucasian mothers along with their six children.

The chain links TRBV29-1 to TRBJ2-7; D possibly uses TRBD1 or TRBD2 (6 bases each). The material sequenced was blood. This TCR came from a woman between 35 and 50 years old in good health. This CDR3 reads CSVEDGGANEQYF. The CDR3, as DNA: TGCAGCGTTGAAGACGGGGGCGCCAACGAGCAGTACTTC.